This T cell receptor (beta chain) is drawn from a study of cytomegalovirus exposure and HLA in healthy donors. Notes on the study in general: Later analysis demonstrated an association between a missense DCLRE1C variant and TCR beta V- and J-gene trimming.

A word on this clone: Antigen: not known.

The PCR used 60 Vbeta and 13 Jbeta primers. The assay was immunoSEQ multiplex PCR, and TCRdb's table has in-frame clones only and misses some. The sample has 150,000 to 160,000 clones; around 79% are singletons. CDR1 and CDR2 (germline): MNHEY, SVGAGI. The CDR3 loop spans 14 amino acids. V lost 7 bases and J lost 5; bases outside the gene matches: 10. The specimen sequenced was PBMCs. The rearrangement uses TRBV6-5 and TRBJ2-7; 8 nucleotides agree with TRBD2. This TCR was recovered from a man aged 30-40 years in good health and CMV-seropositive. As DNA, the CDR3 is TGTGCCAGCACCCCCCGGGGGGGACGCGACGAGCAGTACTTC. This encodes CASTPRGGRDEQYF.